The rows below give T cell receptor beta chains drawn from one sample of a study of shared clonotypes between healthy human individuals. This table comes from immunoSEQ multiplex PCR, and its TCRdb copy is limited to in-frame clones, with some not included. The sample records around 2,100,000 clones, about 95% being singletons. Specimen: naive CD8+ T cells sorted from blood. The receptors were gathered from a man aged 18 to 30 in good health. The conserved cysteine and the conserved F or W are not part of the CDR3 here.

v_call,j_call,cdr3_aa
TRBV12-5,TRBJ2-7,ASGLEGDVHEQY
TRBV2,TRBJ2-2,ASSVSFNQPNTGELF
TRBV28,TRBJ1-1,ASSLQGGNTEAF
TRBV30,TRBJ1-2,AWSAGQGARYT
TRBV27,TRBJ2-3,ASSSPTSGGAGTQY
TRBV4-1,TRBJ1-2,ASSQVQGDGRGYT
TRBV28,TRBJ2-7,ASSYGPSPYEQY
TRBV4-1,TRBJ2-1,ASSQAWQPYNEQF
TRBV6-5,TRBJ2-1,ASSYLGSNEQF
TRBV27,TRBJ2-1,ASTGTYNEQF
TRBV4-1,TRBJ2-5,ASSRTGESETQY
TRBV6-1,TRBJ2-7,ASSELGASSYEQY
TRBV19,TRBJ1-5,ASSWERDRGHQPQH
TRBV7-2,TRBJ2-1,ASSLVETGNNEQF
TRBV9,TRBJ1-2,ASSVGSGIYGYT
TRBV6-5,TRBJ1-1,ASSHYTEAF
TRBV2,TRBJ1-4,ASSGTGGYEKLF
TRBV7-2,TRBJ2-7,ASSLVPGGLHEQY
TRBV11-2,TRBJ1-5,ASSDGPQYGQPQH
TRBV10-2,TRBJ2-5,ASSEWTSGGQETQY
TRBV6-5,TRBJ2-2,ASSYIPGELF
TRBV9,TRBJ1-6,ASSAPGTNNSPLH
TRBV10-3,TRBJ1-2,AMNQDEWDYGYT
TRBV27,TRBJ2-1,ASSLSREDNEQF
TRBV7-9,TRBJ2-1,ASSFTSGGADEQF
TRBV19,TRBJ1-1,ASSPVGQVNTEAF
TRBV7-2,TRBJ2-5,ASSYLRDGQETQY
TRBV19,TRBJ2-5,ASSTGTKTPQETQY
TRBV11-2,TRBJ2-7,ASSLGGVAGVSEQY
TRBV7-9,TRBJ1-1,ASSFQAGGNTEAF
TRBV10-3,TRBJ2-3,AISAQGGVSTDTQY
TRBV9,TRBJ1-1,ASSVLENTEAF
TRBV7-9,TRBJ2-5,ASSSQDPQETQY
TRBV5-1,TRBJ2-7,ASSRGTGNEDVQY
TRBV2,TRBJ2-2,ARGLAGYTNTGELF
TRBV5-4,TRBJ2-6,ASSLGYSITGANVLT
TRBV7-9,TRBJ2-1,ASSSSGTGFNEQF
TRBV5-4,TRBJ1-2,ASSSPDRQNYGYT
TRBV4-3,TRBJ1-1,ASSQGTGATNTEAF
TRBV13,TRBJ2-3,ASSYLEAPNTDTQY
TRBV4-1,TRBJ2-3,ASSQFGQGGDTQY
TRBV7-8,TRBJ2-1,ASSGGLAGGRYNEQF
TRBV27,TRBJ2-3,ASSLGTGGPDTQY
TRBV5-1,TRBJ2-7,ASSDPGLAGVLYEQY